These 15 T cell receptor beta chains were sequenced from one sample in a study of cytomegalovirus exposure and HLA in healthy donors. A multiplex PCR was run with 60 Vbeta primers and 13 Jbeta primers. Here immunoSEQ multiplex PCR was the method, and the copy in TCRdb shows in-frame clones only, minus some. The table lists 150,000 to 200,000 clones, roughly four fifths of them singletons. Material: PBMCs. The receptors originated from a woman aged 18-30 years in good health and CMV-seronegative.

This clone was found a few times. This sequence joins TRBV5-1 and TRBJ2-7, with D perhaps matching TRBD2 (6 bases). Germline V lookup: CDR1 SGHRS, CDR2 YFSETQ. V lost 1 base, J lost 6 bases, and 11 bases lay in between. The CDR3 is 13 amino acids. The CDR3: CASSLIGGPEQYF. The CDR3 nucleotides are TGCGCCAGCAGCTTGATAGGAGGGCCCGAGCAGTACTTC.

This chain uses TRBV6-5 with TRBJ2-7, with 7 bases identical to TRBD1. The CDR3 sequence is 16 residues long. The V and J ends lost 0 bases and 2 bases, in that order; junction bases with no gene match: 7. Looked up from germline, CDR1 is MNHEY and CDR2 is SVGAGI. CDR3 nucleotide sequence: TGTGCCAGCAGTTACTCAACAGGGGCCCCGGCCTACGAGCAGTACTTC. It is translated as CASSYSTGAPAYEQYF.

V usage is TRBV18 and J usage is TRBJ1-2, with 9 positions matching TRBD1. Germline values: CDR1 KGHSH, CDR2 LQKENI. This CDR3 has 15 amino acids. J gave up 3 bases and V 2 bases, and 4 bases lay outside the gene matches. CDR3 nucleotide sequence: TGTGCCAGCTCACCAATACAGGGGGCGGACTATGGCTACACCTTC. Amino acids: CASSPIQGADYGYTF.

V gene TRBV28 combines with J gene TRBJ1-2, with a tentative D call TRBD1 (5 bases). Trimming stripped 6 bases from V and 0 bases from J, with 14 bases between. CDR3 length: 15 residues. The germline gives CDR1 MDHEN, CDR2 SYDVKM. The CDR3 coding sequence is TGTGCCAGCAGACGGAGAGGGACTTCTAACTATGGCTACACCTTC. Its translation: CASRRRGTSNYGYTF.

This clone turned up a few times. The CDR3 DNA reads as TGTGCCAGCAGCGAACAGGGGGCCAGACTCGGGGGAGCCAAAAACATTCAGTACTTC. Translated, it gives CASSEQGARLGGAKNIQYF. The chain employs TRBV6-1 and TRBJ2-4; 9 nucleotides align to TRBD1. CDR1 is MNHNS and CDR2 is SASEGT in the germline V gene. After removal of 6 bases from V and 0 bases from J, the junction contained 15 bases not matched to a gene. This CDR3 spans 19 amino acids.

The J gene is TRBJ1-3, the V gene TRBV6-7; no clear D. TRBV6-7 is designated an ORF whose function remains uncertain. Trimming took 4 bases from V and 4 from J, leaving 14 bases between them. This CDR3 has 15 amino acids. CDR3 protein: CASSSLTFPGNTIYF. Written as DNA, the CDR3 is TGTGCCAGCAGTTCCTTGACATTCCCGGGAAACACCATATATTTT.

DNA for the CDR3: TGTGCCAGCAGTTTTTCTTCTTTGACAGGGTACCTTAACTATGGCTACACCTTC. Translating it yields CASSFSSLTGYLNYGYTF. The chain is built from TRBV28 and TRBJ1-2, with 7 bases identical to TRBD1. The V gene's germline CDR1 is MDHEN and CDR2 SYDVKM. CDR3 length: 18 residues. V lost 3 bases to trimming and J lost 1 base; unmatched junction nucleotides: 14.

The rearrangement uses TRBV18 and TRBJ2-1; 12 nucleotides align to TRBD1. Germline CDR1 is KGHSH and CDR2 is LQKENI. V lost 2 bases, J lost 15 bases, and 8 bases stayed unmatched. This CDR3 spans 14 amino acids. Written as DNA, the CDR3 is TGTGCCAGCTCACCAAAGGGACAGGGGGCGAACCTGTTCTTC. Protein: CASSPKGQGANLFF.

The CDR3 here is CASNKQGVSYEQYF. The CDR3, as DNA: TGTGCCAGCAACAAACAGGGGGTATCCTACGAGCAGTACTTC. The gene calls are TRBV27 and TRBJ2-7; 8 bases align to TRBD1. Germline CDR1 and CDR2: MNHEY and SMNVEV (reference sequence). The CDR3 sequence is 14 residues long. The V gene end was trimmed by 7 bases and the J gene end by 1 base; junction bases not matched to a gene: 6.

As to this clone: One end of the junction does not line up with germline, which may come from a read error. The chain is built from TRBV7-9 and TRBJ2-5; 9 nucleotides line up with TRBD1. The CDR3 extends over 17 amino acids. The germline CDR1 and CDR2 sequences are SEHNR and FQNEAQ (reference sequence). The CDR3 loop is CSSSLWGGTGLQETQYF. CDR3 nucleotide sequence: TGTTCCAGCAGCTTATGGGGGGGGACAGGGCTGCAAGAGACCCAGTACTTC.

The genes are TRBV19 and TRBJ2-2; D gene ambiguous. The V end was cut by 4 bases, the J end by 0 bases, with 6 bases between. Per germline, CDR1 LNHDA and CDR2 SQIVND (reference sequence). The CDR3 consists of 14 residues. Written as DNA, the CDR3 is TGTGCCAGTAGTAACCAGGCGAACACCGGGGAGCTGTTTTTT. It is translated as CASSNQANTGELFF.

This clone was found once. The V call is TRBV1, the J call TRBJ1-1. TRBV1 corresponds to a pseudogene. The CDR3 consists of 18 residues. CDR3: CTSSQDRRGRGRGTEAFF. CDR3 DNA: TGCACCAGCAGCCAAGATAGAAGGGGGAGGGGCCGAGGGACTGAAGCTTTCTTT.

The chain is built from TRBV6-4 and TRBJ2-1; 8 bases map to TRBD2. Germline trimming cut 3 bases from V and 3 bases from J; bases unmatched to any gene: 13. Germline V lookup: CDR1 MRHNA, CDR2 SNTAGT. This CDR3 comprises 18 residues. The CDR3 here is CASSEGGGTGTSYNEQFF. CDR3 nucleotides: TGTGCCAGCAGTGAAGGAGGGGGAACCGGGACTAGCTACAATGAGCAGTTCTTC.

The V gene is TRBV4-3, the J gene TRBJ1-2; a possible D gene is TRBD1 (6 bases). Trimming shortened V by 0 bases and J by 4 bases, and 9 bases separated the two germline ends. The germline V gene encodes CDR1 LGHNA and CDR2 YSLEER. This CDR3 has 14 amino acids. CDR3 loop: CASSQETGTYGYTF. The CDR3 nucleotides are TGCGCCAGCAGCCAAGAAACAGGGACCTATGGCTACACCTTC.

The rearrangement uses TRBV5-1 and TRBJ2-1; TRBD1 aligns across 9 bases. J gave up 8 bases and V 4 bases, and 10 bases lay outside the gene matches. Germline V CDR1 and CDR2: SGHRS, YFSETQ. CDR3 length: 15 amino acids. The chain's CDR3 is CASSRDRVGTDEQFF. CDR3 sequence (DNA): TGCGCCAGCAGCAGGGACAGGGTAGGCACTGATGAGCAGTTCTTC.